This paragraph covers one T cell receptor (beta chain) sequence. This clonotype was found a few times. Its antigen remains undetermined. There are no base qualities to consult, and no much larger clone falls within one base. Libraries were made using 5' RACE. The sequencer listed for this sample is Illumina HiSeq 2500. A second roughly 7 to 11 cycle PCR used a sample-barcoded 5' primer and a J-beta primer mix. A template-switch 5' adaptor carrying 12 random nucleotides introduced a unique molecular identifier onto each TCR beta cDNA molecule. Each sample yielded at least 3 million CDR3-containing paired-end reads. First-strand cDNA synthesis was performed from all RNA using the Mint cDNA synthesis kit, with priming by a TRBC-specific oligonucleotide. Following uracil-DNA glycosylase treatment, all cDNA underwent a first 18-cycle PCR with the universal primers M1SS and BC2_uni_R. Per the original workflow: Normalization of each sample was performed by random selection of 1 million high-quality reads, each carrying a distinct molecular identifier. Reads with shared molecular identifiers were discarded instead of being binned into consensus sequences. MiTCR, set to a Q25 quality threshold and the strictest error-elimination algorithm, was used for CDR3 identification, clonotype clustering and error correction. A nonparametric unseen species model with Euler transformation was used to estimate a lower bound on total TCR beta diversity. TCRdb reanalyzed the raw reads on its own, using fastp at Q25 for trimming and MiXCR for clone calling, and kept in-frame beta chains. A single entry per CDR3 protein holds the most common genes and DNA from its merged rows. The V and J calls, along with clone size, are taken from TCRdb and not from the paper's own processing. For this sample there are 800,000 or so distinct CDR3 sequences; 35% to 50% appear just once. The ten largest clones take up 18% of the sample.

Systemically healthy Caucasian individuals from Russia, around 39 in total and aged roughly 6 to 100 years, were included as donors. Each donor gave around 9.5 milliliters of peripheral blood, collected into EDTA-treated Vacutainer tubes. Ficoll-Paque density-gradient centrifugation was used to isolate PBMCs, with at least 6.5 million per sample. Trizol reagent was used to extract total RNA from the PBMCs, yielding at least 5.5 micrograms per sample. For every donor, an aliquot of PBMCs went through flow cytometry to measure the percentages of naive CD45RAhigh/CD27high T cells. These data belong to a study of blood T cells in healthy people across ages (dated by TCRdb to the mid-2010s). About the study as a whole: Template switching captured roughly one uniquely barcoded TCR beta cDNA molecule per two T cells in model experiments. To avoid experimental bias, donors of different ages were distributed randomly across sequencing lanes. To track age-related changes in TCR beta repertoire diversity, the study relied on deep sequencing normalized with unique cDNA molecular identifiers. The donors were divided into four age groups: young (average roughly 17 years), middle-aged (around 41), aged (about 62) and long-lived (82). Using the same blood draw, the study looked at two additional independent replicas of 1 million unique cDNA reads for two donors, one aged 18 to 29 and the other aged 80 or older.

Points the paper makes about the study in general: Estimates of total diversity based on one million sequenced T cells were considered lower bounds and underestimates. As age increased, observed TCR beta diversity per million T cells dropped in a roughly linear way, and a significant reduction was already evident by age around 41. Because donor CMV infection status was unknown, age-related changes in expanded clonotypes were potentially confounded. Compared with the aged group, the long-lived group had more naive CD4+ T cells, fewer expanded clones and increased TCR diversity, a pattern suggesting age selection. Since profiling was done on bulk unsorted PBMCs, naive and antigen-experienced compartments could not be conclusively compared. Observed TCR beta diversity correlated strongly with the percentage of naive T cells measured by flow cytometry.

From the cysteine through the phenylalanine, the CDR3 covers 13 amino acids. The retained sequence is limited to the CDR3, 39 bases, with the frame set at the first base. From the germline V gene, CDR1 is SQVTM and CDR2 is ANQGSEA. V loses 7 bases, J loses 5 bases, and the germline ends lie 18 bases apart. This TCR was recovered from a man at least 80 years old in good health. The sequence joins TRBV29-1 to TRBJ2-7, with the D gene too uncertain to name. Sequenced material: blood. The DNA is TGCAGCGCTTCGGGTCGGCAGACCAACGAGCAGTACTTC. Its product reads: CSASGRQTNEQYF.